This paragraph reports one T cell receptor (beta chain). The CDR3 covers 13 residues. Germline V CDR1 and CDR2: GTSNPN, SVGIG (reference sequence). Trimming removed 4 bases at V and 6 bases at J, with 14 bases between. This entry is derived from a study of shared clonotypes between healthy human individuals. Sequenced by immunoSEQ multiplex PCR; TCRdb stores in-frame clones only, minus some. The sample contains about 2.4 million clones, around nine tenths of which appear only once. Sequencing was done on a sample of naive CD4+ T cells sorted from blood. Specified subset: CD45RA+ positively selected. V is TRBV30 and J is TRBJ2-3, with D possibly TRBD1 on 5 matching bases. The TCR comes from a man younger than 30 in good health. CDR3 residues: CAWTQGLWDTQYF. DNA of the CDR3: TGTGCCTGGACGCAGGGCCTTTGGGATACGCAGTATTTT.